The rows below give T cell receptor beta chains drawn from one sample of a study of T cell responses to AZD1222 COVID-19 vaccine. Sequenced by immunoSEQ multiplex PCR; TCRdb stores in-frame clones only, minus some. The sample lists approximately 170,000 clones; approximately 90% were seen once. The sequencing here drew on peripheral blood, taken on day 0 of AZD1222 vaccination. The receptors come from an adult in good health. The CDR3 runs from the conserved cysteine through the conserved F or W. The order of the fields is J gene, D gene, V gene, clone size, CDR3 DNA, CDR3 protein. D genes are given only for firm matches. The size field is filled for only some rows; it gives once, few, many or a size class.

TRBJ1-4 - TRBV3-1/TRBV3-2 - TGTGCCAGCAGCCAAGGGGCCAGGGCTGAAAAACTGTTTTTT CASSQGARAEKLFF
TRBJ1-5 TRBD1 TRBV4-2 - TGTGCCAGCAGCCCACGGACAGGGCGGGATCAGCCCCAGCATTTT CASSPRTGRDQPQHF
TRBJ2-3 - TRBV3-1/TRBV3-2 - TGTGCCAGCAGCTCCCCTGCTCCGGGACTCATTCAGCAGTATTTT CASSSPAPGLIQQYF
TRBJ2-2 - TRBV30 - TGTGCCTCCCAGGGGAAGGGCACCGGGGAGCTGTTTTTT CASQGKGTGELFF
TRBJ2-7 TRBD2 TRBV6-4 - TGTGCCAGCAGCGTTACAGGAGCGGGAGAGCAGTACTTC CASSVTGAGEQYF
TRBJ2-2 - TRBV19 - TGTGCCAGTAGTACCCCCCTGCGAGGCGGGGAGCTGTTTTTT CASSTPLRGGELFF
TRBJ1-2 - TRBV25-1 - TGTGCCAGCAGTGACGACTTGGGAGGCGGCTACACCTTC CASSDDLGGGYTF
TRBJ2-7 TRBD2 TRBV10-1 - TGCGCCAGCAGTGAAAGCGGGAGAGGCTACGAGCAGTACTTC CASSESGRGYEQYF
TRBJ2-1 - TRBV18 - TGTGCCAGCTCACCATTAGCTGCAGCCTTCTACAATGAGCAGTTCTTC CASSPLAAAFYNEQFF
TRBJ1-2 - TRBV5-5 - TGTGCCAGCAGCTTGGACACCAACTATGGCTACACCTTC CASSLDTNYGYTF
TRBJ1-1 - TRBV30 - TGTGCCTGGAGCGCAACACGAGGGACTGAAGCTTTCTTT CAWSATRGTEAFF
TRBJ2-1 - TRBV28 - TGTGCCCTAAGCGGGACAGGCCTGTCAATGGGAGATGAGCAGTTCTTC CALSGTGLSMGDEQFF
TRBJ1-2 - TRBV30 - TGTGCCTGGAGTGGGAAGGGTATCATCTATGGCTACACCTTC CAWSGKGIIYGYTF
TRBJ2-1 - TRBV27 - TGTGCCAGCAGTAACAGCGCCGACTACAATGAGCAGTTCTTC CASSNSADYNEQFF
TRBJ1-1 TRBD1 TRBV11-2 - TGTGCCAGCAGCTTATCCTTTCAGGGGGCTGAAGCTTTCTTT CASSLSFQGAEAFF
TRBJ2-3 - TRBV7-3 - TGTGCCAGCAGCCTATCACCGGCCACAGATACGCAGTATTTT CASSLSPATDTQYF
TRBJ1-6 - TRBV7-2 - TGTGCCAGCAGCCCAAGGGTTGGGCTCTCCTATAATTCACCCCTCCACTTT CASSPRVGLSYNSPLHF
TRBJ2-3 - TRBV6-2/TRBV6-3 - TGTGCCAGCAGCACCGGACTATCTGCTAACCGCACAGATACGCAGTATTTT CASSTGLSANRTDTQYF
TRBJ1-2 - TRBV6-5 - TGTGCCAGCAGTTATTCCACAGCTAACTATGGCTACACCTTC CASSYSTANYGYTF
TRBJ2-2 - TRBV7-6 once TGTGCCAGCAGCTGGAGCCCTAACACCGGGGAGCTGTTTTTT CASSWSPNTGELFF
TRBJ1-6 TRBD1 TRBV9 - TGTGCCAGCAGCGTAGGATGGGGACAGAATAATTCACCCCTCCACTTT CASSVGWGQNNSPLHF
TRBJ2-7 - TRBV29-1 - TGCAGCGCCCGTTCGGCACAGGGACCCCACGAGCAGTACTTC CSARSAQGPHEQYF
TRBJ2-7 - TRBV28 - TGTGCCAGCAGTTTATCCTTCCGGGGGCTACAGGAGCAGTACTTC CASSLSFRGLQEQYF
TRBJ2-7 - TRBV6-5 - TGTGCCAGCAGTTATACTTGGGGATCCTACGAGCAGTACTTC CASSYTWGSYEQYF
TRBJ2-3 TRBD2 TRBV28 - TGTGCCAGCAGTTTAAAGGGACTAGCGGGAGGGCAGGCAGATACGCAGTATTTT CASSLKGLAGGQADTQYF
TRBJ2-7 TRBD1 TRBV10-3 - TGTGCCATCAGGGCGGACAGGGTGGTTCACGAGCAGTACTTC CAIRADRVVHEQYF
TRBJ2-7 TRBD1 TRBV27 - TGTGCCAGCAGCTCCCCCGGGACAGGGGTTGTCGGAGAGCAGTACTTC CASSSPGTGVVGEQYF
TRBJ2-5 - TRBV11-3 - TGTGCCAGCAGCTTAACCTCTTTGGGGACCCAGTACTTC CASSLTSLGTQYF
TRBJ2-1 TRBD2 TRBV5-1 - TGCGCCAGCAGCTTGGCCGTAGCGGGAAATTTATACAATGAGCAGTTCTTC CASSLAVAGNLYNEQFF
TRBJ1-1 - TRBV7-2 - TGTGCCAGCAGTCCGGTCAGGACCATTCGCACTGAAGCTTTCTTT CASSPVRTIRTEAFF
TRBJ1-4 TRBD1 TRBV28 - TGTGCCAGCACCCAAGGGGGCAGCCTTGAAAAACTGTTTTTT CASTQGGSLEKLFF
TRBJ2-7 TRBD1 TRBV18 - TGTGCCAGCTCGCCCTCTCGCGGACAGGGTGAATCCTACGAGCAGTACTTC CASSPSRGQGESYEQYF
TRBJ2-1 TRBD2 TRBV7-3 - TGTGCCAGCAGTCGGACTAGCGGCCTTGAGCAGTTCTTC CASSRTSGLEQFF
TRBJ1-2 TRBD1 TRBV28 - TGTGCCAGCAGTTTATTAGACAGGGTGGCGGTTCATGGCTACACCTTC CASSLLDRVAVHGYTF
TRBJ1-6 - TRBV5-4 few TGTGCCAGCAGCTTGGCCGCAGGGATCCCTTCACCCCTCCACTTT CASSLAAGIPSPLHF
TRBJ1-3 - TRBV9 - TGTGCCAGCAGCGGGACGGATCCAGGACAACCGTCTGGAAACACCATATATTTT CASSGTDPGQPSGNTIYF
TRBJ1-1 - TRBV2 - TGTGCCAGCAAGGTGGAGCTTGTCCGGGACACTGAAGCTTTCTTT CASKVELVRDTEAFF
TRBJ1-4 TRBD1 TRBV4-3 - TGCGCCAGCAGCCACCCGGGACAGGGAACAGAAAAACTGTTTTTT CASSHPGQGTEKLFF
TRBJ1-4 - TRBV5-5 - TGTGCCAGCAGCCCCCCATACCAATCAACTAATGAAAAACTGTTTTTT CASSPPYQSTNEKLFF
TRBJ1-2 TRBD1 TRBV28 - TGTGCCAGCAGGACAGGGCACTCCTATGGCTACACCTTC CASRTGHSYGYTF
TRBJ2-1 TRBD1 TRBV2 - TGTGCCAGCCGCCGGGACAGCGACAATGAGCAGTTCTTC CASRRDSDNEQFF
TRBJ1-5 - TRBV30 - TGTGCCTGGACATGGGGAGGTAATCAGCCCCAGCATTTT CAWTWGGNQPQHF